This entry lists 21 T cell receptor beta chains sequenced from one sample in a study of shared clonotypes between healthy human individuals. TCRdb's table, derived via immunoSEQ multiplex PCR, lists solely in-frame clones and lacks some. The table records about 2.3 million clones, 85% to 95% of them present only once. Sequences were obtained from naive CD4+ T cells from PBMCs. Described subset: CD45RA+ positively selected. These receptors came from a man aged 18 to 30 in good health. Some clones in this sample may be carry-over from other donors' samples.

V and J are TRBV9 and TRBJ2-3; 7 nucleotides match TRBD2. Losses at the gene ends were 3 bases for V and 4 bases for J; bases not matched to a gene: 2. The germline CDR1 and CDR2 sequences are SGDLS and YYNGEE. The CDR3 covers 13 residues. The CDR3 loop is CASSGGLADTQYF. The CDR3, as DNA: TGTGCCAGCAGCGGAGGACTAGCAGATACGCAGTATTTT.

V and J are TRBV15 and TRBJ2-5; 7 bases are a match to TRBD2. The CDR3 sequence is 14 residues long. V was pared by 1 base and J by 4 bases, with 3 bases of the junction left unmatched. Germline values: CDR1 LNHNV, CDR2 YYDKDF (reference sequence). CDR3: CATSRGTRRETQYF. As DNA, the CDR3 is TGTGCCACCAGCAGAGGGACTAGAAGAGAGACCCAGTACTTC.

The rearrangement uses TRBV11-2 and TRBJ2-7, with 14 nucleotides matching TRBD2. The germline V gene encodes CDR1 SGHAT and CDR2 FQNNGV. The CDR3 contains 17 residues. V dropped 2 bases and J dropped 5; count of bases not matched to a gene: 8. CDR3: CASSLWGLAGVKNEQYF. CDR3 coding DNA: TGTGCCAGCAGCTTATGGGGACTAGCGGGAGTTAAGAACGAGCAGTACTTC.

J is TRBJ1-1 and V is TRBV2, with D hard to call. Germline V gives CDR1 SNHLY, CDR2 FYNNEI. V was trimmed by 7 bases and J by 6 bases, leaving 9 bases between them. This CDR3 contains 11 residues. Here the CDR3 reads CASMRTAEAFF. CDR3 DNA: TGTGCCAGCATGCGCACAGCTGAAGCTTTCTTT.

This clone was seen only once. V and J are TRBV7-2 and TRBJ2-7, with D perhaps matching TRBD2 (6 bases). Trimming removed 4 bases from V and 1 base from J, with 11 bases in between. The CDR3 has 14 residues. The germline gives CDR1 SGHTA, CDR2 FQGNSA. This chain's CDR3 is CASSSRDSSYEQYF. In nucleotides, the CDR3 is TGTGCCAGCAGCTCGCGGGACTCTTCCTACGAGCAGTACTTC. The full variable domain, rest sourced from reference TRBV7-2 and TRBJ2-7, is GAGVSQSPSNKVTEKGKDVELRCDPISGHTALYWYRQSLGQGLEFLIYFQGNSAPDKSGLPSDRFSAERTGGSVSTLTIQRTQQEDSAVYLCASSSRDSSYEQYFGPGTRLTVT.

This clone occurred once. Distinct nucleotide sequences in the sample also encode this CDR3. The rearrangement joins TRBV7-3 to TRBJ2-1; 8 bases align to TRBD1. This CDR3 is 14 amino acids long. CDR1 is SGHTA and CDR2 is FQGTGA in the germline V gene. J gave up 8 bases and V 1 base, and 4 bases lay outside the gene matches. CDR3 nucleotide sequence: TGTGCCAGCAGCTTAAATCCAGGGGGCTATGAGCAGTTCTTC. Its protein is CASSLNPGGYEQFF.

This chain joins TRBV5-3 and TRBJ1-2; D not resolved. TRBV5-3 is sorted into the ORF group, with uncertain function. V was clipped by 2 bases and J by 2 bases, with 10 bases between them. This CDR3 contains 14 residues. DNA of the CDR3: TGTGCCAGAAGCTTTGGCCGGGTCAACTATGGCTACACCTTC. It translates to CARSFGRVNYGYTF.

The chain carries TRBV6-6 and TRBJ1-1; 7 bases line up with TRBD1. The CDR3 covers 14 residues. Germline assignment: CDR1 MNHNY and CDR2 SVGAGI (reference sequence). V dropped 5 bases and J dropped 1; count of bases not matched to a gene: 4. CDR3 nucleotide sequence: TGTGCCAGCAGTAAAGGGACAGCGAACACTGAAGCTTTCTTT. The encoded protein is CASSKGTANTEAFF.

CDR3 sequence reads: CSARTSGSGNEQFF. The CDR3 DNA sequence: TGCAGCGCCCGGACTAGCGGGAGTGGGAATGAGCAGTTCTTC. The chain couples TRBV29-1 to TRBJ2-1; 13 bases are shared with TRBD2. V lost 7 bases to trimming and J lost 7 bases; unmatched junction nucleotides: 7. This CDR3 comprises 14 residues. Germline CDR1 reads SQVTM; CDR2 reads ANQGSEA.

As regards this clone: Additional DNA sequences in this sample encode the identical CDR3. CDR3 nucleotides: TGTGCCAGCTCACCAGGCGGTGGCACAGATACGCAGTATTTT. Its translation is CASSPGGGTDTQYF. The chain recombines TRBV18 with TRBJ2-3, with D uncertain. CDR1 is KGHSH, CDR2 LQKENI, per germline. The length of the CDR3 is 14 residues. V was cut by 2 bases and J by 1 base, with 7 bases left in between. Complete variable domain (other parts from reference TRBV18 and TRBJ2-3): NAGVMQNPRHLVRRRGQEARLRCSPMKGHSHVYWYRQLPEEGLKFMVYLQKENIIDESGMPKERFSAEFPKEGPSILRIQQVVRGDSAAYFCASSPGGGTDTQYFGPGTRLTVL.

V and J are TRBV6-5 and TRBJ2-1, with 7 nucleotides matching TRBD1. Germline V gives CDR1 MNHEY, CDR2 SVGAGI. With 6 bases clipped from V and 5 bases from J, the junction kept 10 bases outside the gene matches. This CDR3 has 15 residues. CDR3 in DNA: TGTGCCAGCAGCCCCCCCCTGACAGGGCACAATGAGCAGTTCTTC. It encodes CASSPPLTGHNEQFF.

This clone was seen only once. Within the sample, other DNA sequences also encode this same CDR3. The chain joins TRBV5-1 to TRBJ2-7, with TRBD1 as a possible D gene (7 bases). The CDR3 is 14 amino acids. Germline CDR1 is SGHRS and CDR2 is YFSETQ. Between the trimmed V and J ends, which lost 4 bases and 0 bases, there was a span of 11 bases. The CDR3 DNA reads TGCGCCAGCAGCCGCGGGGACAGCTCCTACGAGCAGTACTTC. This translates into CASSRGDSSYEQYF.

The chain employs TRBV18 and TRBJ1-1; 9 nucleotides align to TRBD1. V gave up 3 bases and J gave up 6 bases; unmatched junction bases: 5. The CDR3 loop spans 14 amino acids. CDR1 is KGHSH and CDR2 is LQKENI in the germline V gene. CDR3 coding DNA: TGTGCCAGCTCACCCACCACAGGGGGCCCTGAAGCTTTCTTT. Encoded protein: CASSPTTGGPEAFF.

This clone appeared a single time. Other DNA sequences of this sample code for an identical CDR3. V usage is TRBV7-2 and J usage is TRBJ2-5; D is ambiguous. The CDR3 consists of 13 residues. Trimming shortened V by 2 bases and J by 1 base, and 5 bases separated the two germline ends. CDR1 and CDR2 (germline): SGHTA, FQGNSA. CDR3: CASSLRTQETQYF. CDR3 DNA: TGTGCCAGCAGCTTACGGACCCAAGAGACCCAGTACTTC.

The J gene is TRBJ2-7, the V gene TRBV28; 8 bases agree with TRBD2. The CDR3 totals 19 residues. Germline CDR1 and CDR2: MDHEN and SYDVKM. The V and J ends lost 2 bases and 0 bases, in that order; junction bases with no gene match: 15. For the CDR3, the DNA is TGTGCCAGCAGTTTAAGGGGACTGGGCCCGGGGGGGCCCTCCTACGAGCAGTACTTC. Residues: CASSLRGLGPGGPSYEQYF. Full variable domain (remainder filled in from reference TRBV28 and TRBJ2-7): DVKVTQSSRYLVKRTGEKVFLECVQDMDHENMFWYRQDPGLGLRLIYFSYDVKMKEKGDIPEGYSVSREKKERFSLILESASTNQTSMYLCASSLRGLGPGGPSYEQYFGPGTRLTVT.

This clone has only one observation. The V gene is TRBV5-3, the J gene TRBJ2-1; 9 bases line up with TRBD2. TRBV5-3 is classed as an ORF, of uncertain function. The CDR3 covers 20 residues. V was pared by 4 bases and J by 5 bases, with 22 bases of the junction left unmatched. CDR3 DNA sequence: TGTGCCAGAAGCGAGGACGTCGGGACTAGCTATGGGGGCCTTCACAATGAGCAGTTCTTC. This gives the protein CARSEDVGTSYGGLHNEQFF.

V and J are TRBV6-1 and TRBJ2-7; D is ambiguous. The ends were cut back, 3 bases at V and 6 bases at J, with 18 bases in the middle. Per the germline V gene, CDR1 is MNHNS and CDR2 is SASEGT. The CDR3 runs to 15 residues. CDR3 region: CASSDLTRLALEQYF. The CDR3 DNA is TGTGCCAGCAGTGATCTTACCCGCTTGGCCCTCGAGCAGTACTTC.

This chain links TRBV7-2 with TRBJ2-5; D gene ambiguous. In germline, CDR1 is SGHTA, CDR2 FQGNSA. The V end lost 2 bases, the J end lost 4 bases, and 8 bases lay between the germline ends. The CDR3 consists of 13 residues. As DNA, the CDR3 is TGTGCCAGCAGCTTAAGTTACTTAGAGACCCAGTACTTC. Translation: CASSLSYLETQYF.

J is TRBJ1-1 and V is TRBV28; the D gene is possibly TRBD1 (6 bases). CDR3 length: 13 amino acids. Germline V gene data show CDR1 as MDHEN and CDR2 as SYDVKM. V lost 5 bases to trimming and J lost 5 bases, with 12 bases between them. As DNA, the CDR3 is TGTGCCAGCAGTCGGGACACAACGACTGAAGCTTTCTTT. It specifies CASSRDTTTEAFF.

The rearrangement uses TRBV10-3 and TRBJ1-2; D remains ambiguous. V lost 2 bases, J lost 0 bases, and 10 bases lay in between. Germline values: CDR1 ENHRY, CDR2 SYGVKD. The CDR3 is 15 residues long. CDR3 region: CAISENPATNYGYTF. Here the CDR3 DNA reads TGTGCCATCAGTGAGAATCCAGCTACTAACTATGGCTACACCTTC.

CDR3 DNA: TGTGCCAGTAGTATAGGGGGGACGGTGGGAGAGACCCAGTACTTC. It encodes CASSIGGTVGETQYF. This chain uses TRBV19 with TRBJ2-5, with D perhaps matching TRBD1 or TRBD2 (5 bases each). The CDR3 runs 15 residues. CDR1 and CDR2 from the germline V gene are LNHDA and SQIVND (reference sequence). The V end was cut by 1 base, the J end by 4 bases, with 13 bases between.